These 17 T cell receptor beta chains were sequenced from one sample in a study of CD8 T cells in Susac syndrome. After extraction with the RNeasy kit, about 0.45 to 1 ug of the RNA was reverse transcribed using random hexamers. TCRdb re-called the immunoSEQ multiplex PCR reads through MiXCR, storing one row per CDR3 protein. The repertoire holds under 350,000 distinct CDR3 sequences, with about 92% as singletons. The sequencing input was CD4+ T cells from PBMCs. The receptors come from a human donor with multiple sclerosis.

The genes are TRBV28 and TRBJ2-2; possibly TRBD1 for D (5 bases). The V gene's germline CDR1 is MDHEN and CDR2 SYDVKM. The germline V and J ends were trimmed by 2 bases and 14 bases, with 12 bases remaining between them. This CDR3 has 12 amino acids. The CDR3 coding sequence is TGTGCCAGCAGTTTAGGAAGGCAGGGACTGTTTTTT. Residues: CASSLGRQGLFF.

The rearrangement joins TRBV24-1 to TRBJ2-2, with D perhaps TRBD1 (6 bases). V lost 3 bases, J lost 8 bases, and 15 bases lay in between. The length of the CDR3 is 15 residues. In germline, CDR1 is KGHDR, CDR2 SFDVKD. This CDR3 reads CATSDPARGTGELFF. The CDR3 nucleotides are TGTGCCACCAGTGATCCGGCCAGGGGAACGGGGGAGCTGTTTTTT.

The chain recombines TRBV30 with TRBJ1-4, with 7 bases aligning to TRBD1. J was trimmed by 8 bases and V by 2 bases; bases with no gene match: 8. This CDR3 is built from 14 residues. Germline CDR1 reads GTSNPN; CDR2 reads SVGIG (reference sequence). The CDR3, as DNA: TGTGCCTGGAGTTCCCGGAACAGGGGCGAAAAACTGTTTTTT. As protein: CAWSSRNRGEKLFF.

This chain joins TRBV5-1 and TRBJ2-7; the D gene is possibly TRBD1 (5 bases). V gave up 0 bases and J gave up 5 bases, with 9 bases separating them. This CDR3 has 13 amino acids. The V gene's germline CDR1 is SGHRS and CDR2 YFSETQ. CDR3 protein: CASSLGRDNEQYF. CDR3 DNA: TGCGCCAGCAGCTTGGGCAGGGATAACGAGCAGTACTTC.

This chain links TRBV10-3 with TRBJ2-5; no firm D call. This CDR3 comprises 12 residues. CDR1 and CDR2 from the germline V gene are ENHRY and SYGVKD. Trimming took off 4 bases at V and 5 bases at J, with 8 bases between the two ends. The CDR3: CAISGVGETQYF. CDR3 DNA: TGTGCCATCAGTGGAGTAGGGGAGACCCAGTACTTC.

J is TRBJ2-7 and V is TRBV20-1; 9 positions agree with TRBD1. The CDR3 runs 17 residues. Germline-derived CDR1 and CDR2 are DFQATT and SNEGSKA (reference sequence). V lost 6 bases and J lost 2; bases outside the gene matches: 17. CDR3 nucleotides: TGCAGTGCCAATAACCCTCTTGACAGGGGGATTCCCTACGAGCAGTACTTC. It yields the protein CSANNPLDRGIPYEQYF.

This chain uses TRBV7-2 with TRBJ1-1; D is unresolved. This CDR3 is 14 amino acids long. Germline V lookup: CDR1 SGHTA, CDR2 FQGNSA. V lost 2 bases and J lost 10, with 17 bases in between. The CDR3 spells CASSLPSLPNGAFF. The CDR3 DNA is TGTGCCAGCAGCTTACCTTCACTCCCTAATGGAGCTTTCTTT.

J is TRBJ2-3 and V is TRBV14; D not certain. This CDR3 spans 15 amino acids. Germline CDR1 reads SGHDN; CDR2 reads FVKESK. Trimming cost V 4 bases and J 2 bases, with 13 bases left between them. CDR3 sequence: CASSLSPANTDTQYF. For the CDR3, the DNA is TGTGCCAGCAGCCTTAGCCCAGCTAACACAGATACGCAGTATTTT.

This clonotype showed up just once. The rearrangement links TRBV20-1 to TRBJ2-7, with TRBD2 matching 13 bases. The CDR3 is 14 residues long. V was pared by 7 bases and J by 3 bases, with 6 bases of the junction left unmatched. The germline gives CDR1 DFQATT, CDR2 SNEGSKA (reference sequence). DNA for the CDR3: TGCAGTGGAGTCCGGACTAGCGGGAGCTACGAGCAGTACTTC. Amino acids: CSGVRTSGSYEQYF.

The chain combines TRBV7-2 with TRBJ2-5, with 7 bases matching TRBD2. V shed 7 bases, J shed 5 bases, and the junction held 10 bases outside the gene matches. CDR1 is SGHTA, CDR2 FQGNSA, per germline. The CDR3 is 14 residues long. The CDR3 is CASTSAGVPETQYF. DNA of the CDR3: TGTGCCAGCACCTCGGCGGGAGTTCCTGAGACCCAGTACTTC.

The genes are TRBV5-1 and TRBJ1-1; unclear D gene. Trimming stripped 1 base from V and 1 base from J, with 5 bases between. This CDR3 is 13 amino acids long. Germline lookup yields CDR1 SGHRS and CDR2 YFSETQ. DNA of the CDR3: TGCGCCAGCAGCTTGCTTCCGAACACTGAAGCTTTCTTT. It encodes CASSLLPNTEAFF.

The chain joins TRBV24-1 to TRBJ2-2; D assignment may be TRBD1 or TRBD2 (7 bases each). The CDR3 loop spans 17 amino acids. Per the germline V gene, CDR1 is KGHDR and CDR2 is SFDVKD. Trimming stripped 4 bases from V and 3 bases from J, with 17 bases between. CDR3 residues: CATSERPQGGDTGELFF. DNA for the CDR3: TGTGCCACCAGTGAGCGGCCCCAGGGGGGGGACACCGGGGAGCTGTTTTTT.

This chain uses TRBV12-3 or TRBV12-4 with TRBJ1-5; no firm D call. V lost 8 bases and J lost 1, with 27 bases in between. This CDR3 is 19 amino acids long. CDR3 sequence reads: CASRPLVDKRLESNQPQHF. The CDR3 nucleotides are TGTGCCAGCCGACCACTGGTTGACAAACGTTTGGAGAGCAATCAGCCCCAGCATTTT.

The rearrangement uses TRBV20-1 and TRBJ2-7; weak D call: TRBD1 (6 bases). Per germline, CDR1 DFQATT and CDR2 SNEGSKA (reference sequence). V was cut by 4 bases and J by 4 bases, with 11 bases left in between. The CDR3 extends over 12 amino acids. DNA for the CDR3: TGCAGTGCTACAAGGACAGCTTACGAGCAGTACTTC. It yields the protein CSATRTAYEQYF.

This clonotype was observed a single time. The germline gene is not matched at one end of the junction; a read error may be the cause. The CDR3 loop reads CASSPNARQGVPSF. The CDR3 DNA reads TGTGCCAGCTCACCAAACGCTCGGCAGGGGGTACCCTCCTTC. V is TRBV18 and J is TRBJ2-7, with TRBD1 identical over 7 bases. This CDR3 region has 14 residues. Germline lookup yields CDR1 KGHSH and CDR2 LQKENI. Based on the CDR3 plus reference TRBV18 and TRBJ2-7, the full variable domain is NAGVMQNPRHLVRRRGQEARLRCSPMKGHSHVYWYRQLPEEGLKFMVYLQKENIIDESGMPKERFSAEFPKEGPSILRIQQVVRGDSAAYFCASSPNARQGVPSFGPGTRLTVT.

This chain uses TRBV12-3 or TRBV12-4 with TRBJ1-5; TRBD1 matches 8 bases. Trimming removed 6 bases from V and 3 bases from J; junction bases left unmatched: 13. The CDR3 contains 17 residues. The CDR3 region is CASSSSPGQGHNQPQHF. The CDR3 DNA reads TGTGCCAGCAGCTCCTCTCCCGGACAGGGTCACAATCAGCCCCAGCATTTT.

V and J are TRBV5-6 and TRBJ1-1, with 7 nucleotides matching TRBD1. CDR1 and CDR2 from the germline V gene are SGHDT and YYEEEE. V dropped 0 bases and J dropped 1; count of bases not matched to a gene: 9. There are 17 residues in the CDR3. CDR3 nucleotide sequence: TGTGCCAGCAGCTTGGCCGGGACAGTGATCTCGAACACTGAAGCTTTCTTT. It yields the protein CASSLAGTVISNTEAFF.